This T cell receptor beta chain was retrieved from a study of radiotherapy plus CTLA-4 blockade in lung cancer. About the research overall: Objective responses occurred in about a sixth of patients; 25% to 40% had disease control.

The CDR3 contains 13 residues. Trimming took 5 bases from V and 3 from J, leaving 11 bases between them. Germline lookup yields CDR1 SGHTA and CDR2 FQGNSA. This clone was observed once. Its matching antigen is unknown. The method was immunoSEQ multiplex PCR; TCRdb's version includes in-frame clones alone and lacks a portion of them. This table holds about 110,000 clones, roughly 86% found once. Study-wide results and caveats: TCR clones from tumors expanded in blood after radiotherapy plus ipilimumab. With interferon-beta, early dynamics of blood T cell clones were reported to best predict response.

In chemo-refractory metastatic non-small-cell lung cancer, patients got ipilimumab CTLA-4 blockade together with focal radiation. V is TRBV7-2 and J is TRBJ2-7; D remains ambiguous. The origin of this receptor is a human donor with non-small cell lung cancer that progressed on radiotherapy plus ipilimumab. Some clones in this sample may be carry-over from other donors' samples. The sample consisted of peripheral blood, taken from a patient treated with radiotherapy plus ipilimumab. As DNA, the CDR3 is TGTGCCAGCAGCCGCTCGTCAGTCTACGAGCAGTACTTC. The encoded protein is CASSRSSVYEQYF.